Below are 29 T cell receptor beta chains sequenced from a single sample in a study of shared clonotypes between healthy human individuals. Using immunoSEQ multiplex PCR, the repertoire was profiled, and TCRdb retains in-frame clones only, with some absent. The repertoire consists of some 2,500,000 clones, with over 85% occurring once and the leading ten covering approximately 0.36%. The sequencing sample was made of naive CD4+ T cells from PBMCs. Subset indicated: CD45RA+ positively selected. Receptor source: a man between 18 and 35 years old in good health. Some clones in this sample may be carry-over from other donors' samples.

The chain combines TRBV7-2 with TRBJ1-1; tentative D call: TRBD1 (6 bases). Germline assignment: CDR1 SGHTA and CDR2 FQGNSA. The CDR3 is 14 amino acids. V shed 5 bases and J shed 0 bases, with 10 bases lying between them. CDR3 DNA: TGTGCCAGCAGCACCGGACAGTTGAACACTGAAGCTTTCTTT. Translated, it gives CASSTGQLNTEAFF.

Worth noting for this clone: Other DNA sequences in the same sample also yield this CDR3. The gene calls are TRBV9 and TRBJ1-3; 7 bases match TRBD1. Germline CDR1 and CDR2: SGDLS and YYNGEE. The CDR3 extends over 14 amino acids. Unmatched junction bases numbered 0, after V lost 1 base and J lost 2 bases. The CDR3, as DNA: TGTGCCAGCAGCGTACAGGGGGCTGGAAACACCATATATTTT. It encodes CASSVQGAGNTIYF.

Remarks on this clone: Other nucleotide sequences from this sample produce the same CDR3. V gene TRBV9 combines with J gene TRBJ2-2; 8 bases map to TRBD2. This CDR3 region has 14 residues. Germline CDR1 reads SGDLS; CDR2 reads YYNGEE. V dropped 2 bases and J dropped 4; count of bases not matched to a gene: 1. CDR3 DNA sequence: TGTGCCAGCAGCGTGGGACTAGTCACCGGGGAGCTGTTTTTT. It yields the protein CASSVGLVTGELFF.

Concerning this clone itself: Distinct nucleotide sequences in the sample also encode this CDR3. The chain recombines TRBV20-1 with TRBJ1-2, with D perhaps TRBD1 (5 bases). V lost 2 bases and J lost 6, with 7 bases in between. This CDR3 has 11 amino acids. Per the germline V gene, CDR1 is DFQATT and CDR2 is SNEGSKA (reference sequence). CDR3 sequence reads: CSARRGDGYTF. The CDR3 DNA follows: TGCAGTGCTAGAAGGGGAGATGGCTACACCTTC.

CDR3 in DNA: TGTGCCACCCAACGACAGGCCCTCATCCTAGCCAAAAACATTCAGTACTTC. Residues: CATQRQALILAKNIQYF. V is TRBV2 and J is TRBJ2-4, with D tentatively TRBD1 (6 bases). The germline V gene has CDR1 SNHLY and CDR2 FYNNEI. V lost 10 bases and J lost 0, with 22 bases in between. CDR3 length: 17 amino acids.

This chain links TRBV7-3 with TRBJ2-1; D is undetermined. The CDR3 extends over 15 amino acids. The V and J ends lost 2 bases and 0 bases respectively, with 8 bases between them. The germline V gene has CDR1 SGHTA and CDR2 FQGTGA. DNA of the CDR3: TGTGCCAGCAGCTTACTGTCCAGCTCCTACAATGAGCAGTTCTTC. It is translated as CASSLLSSSYNEQFF.

The chain uses TRBV5-4 and TRBJ2-5, with 8 bases aligning to TRBD1. The germline V gene has CDR1 SGHNT and CDR2 YYREEE (reference sequence). J gave up 4 bases and V 5 bases, and 4 bases lay outside the gene matches. The CDR3 sequence is 13 residues long. The CDR3 loop is CASSYGTGETQYF. The DNA for the CDR3 is TGTGCCAGCAGTTATGGGACAGGAGAGACCCAGTACTTC.

This chain joins TRBV5-1 and TRBJ2-7, with 13 positions matching TRBD2. V was clipped by 0 bases and J by 3 bases; unmatched bases: 18. Looked up from germline, CDR1 is SGHRS and CDR2 is YFSETQ. The CDR3 contains 21 residues. As DNA, the CDR3 is TGCGCCAGCAGCTTGGGTTCCGGACTAGCGGGAGTCGGTGGTCTTGGCTACGAGCAGTACTTC. Translation gives CASSLGSGLAGVGGLGYEQYF.

V and J are TRBV15 and TRBJ2-6; 11 nucleotides line up with TRBD1. CDR1 LNHNV and CDR2 YYDKDF come from the germline V gene (reference sequence). This CDR3 spans 19 amino acids. V lost 1 base to trimming and J lost 3 bases; unmatched junction nucleotides: 8. The CDR3 protein is CATSRARTGGLSGANVLTF. For the CDR3, the DNA is TGTGCCACCAGCAGAGCTAGGACAGGGGGCCTGAGTGGGGCCAACGTCCTGACTTTC.

This clone has a handful of counts. The genes are TRBV6-1 and TRBJ1-1, with unresolved D. The germline CDR1 and CDR2 sequences are MNHNS and SASEGT. V was trimmed by 3 bases and J by 5 bases, leaving 4 bases between them. This CDR3 comprises 11 residues. CDR3 nucleotide sequence: TGTGCCAGCAGTGAGAGGACTGAAGCTTTCTTT. It is translated as CASSERTEAFF.

This chain uses TRBV10-3 with TRBJ1-5, with D hard to call. Germline CDR1 and CDR2: ENHRY and SYGVKD. This CDR3 region has 15 residues. The V end lost 0 bases, the J end lost 2 bases, and 8 bases lay between the germline ends. The CDR3 DNA reads TGTGCCATCAGTGAGTCTGAGGCAGGCAATCAGCCCCAGCATTTT. This translates into CAISESEAGNQPQHF.

CDR3 residues: CASSFDRGSDEQFF. In DNA, the CDR3 is TGTGCCAGCAGCTTCGACAGGGGTTCCGATGAGCAGTTCTTC. The chain carries TRBV7-9 and TRBJ2-1, with TRBD1 identical over 8 bases. Looked up from germline, CDR1 is SEHNR and CDR2 is FQNEAQ (reference sequence). The CDR3 is 14 residues long. V lost 3 bases and J lost 8; bases outside the gene matches: 6.

This chain links TRBV4-3 with TRBJ2-5, with D possibly matching TRBD1 (6 bases). Trimming removed 0 bases from V and 11 bases from J, with 13 bases in between. This CDR3 comprises 13 residues. Germline loops: CDR1 LGHNA, CDR2 YSLEER. The CDR3 DNA sequence: TGCGCCAGCAGCCAAGATCGAGGGGGACCACAGTACTTC. Protein: CASSQDRGGPQYF.

V usage is TRBV5-4 and J usage is TRBJ2-7, with D unresolved. The germline V gene has CDR1 SGHNT and CDR2 YYREEE (reference sequence). This CDR3 spans 16 amino acids. V dropped 1 base and J dropped 6 bases, with 20 bases sitting between them. The CDR3 region has the DNA TGTGCCAGCAGCTTGTCCGGTGGCGTCAAATGGGGCGAGCAGTACTTC. This codes for CASSLSGGVKWGEQYF.

The V call is TRBV5-1, the J call TRBJ2-1; the match to TRBD2 covers 10 bases. In germline, CDR1 is SGHRS, CDR2 YFSETQ. The trim removed 0 bases at V and 9 bases at J, leaving 9 bases unmatched. CDR3 length: 16 amino acids. The DNA for the CDR3 is TGCGCCAGCAGCTTGGGTTCAGCGGGAGGGGGTCCTGAGCAGTTCTTC. This sequence encodes CASSLGSAGGGPEQFF.

This rearrangement joins TRBV5-1 to TRBJ2-1; D is ambiguous. Trimming pared 3 bases from V and 6 bases from J, leaving 19 bases between. CDR3 size: 16 residues. In germline, CDR1 is SGHRS, CDR2 YFSETQ. The CDR3 bases are TGCGCCAGCAGCTCCGATCCTAGTAACCTCTCCAATGAGCAGTTCTTC. It encodes CASSSDPSNLSNEQFF.

The chain carries TRBV29-1 and TRBJ1-6; no reliable D call. This CDR3 spans 13 amino acids. Germline V lookup: CDR1 SQVTM, CDR2 ANQGSEA. Trimming cost V 6 bases and J 8 bases, with 14 bases left between them. The CDR3 spells CSVQTLDDSPLHF. The CDR3 coding sequence is TGCAGCGTCCAGACTTTGGACGATTCACCCCTCCACTTT.

The CDR3 here is CASSTGWKNEQFF. The CDR3 nucleotides read TGCGCCAGCAGCACGGGATGGAAGAATGAGCAGTTCTTC. The chain uses TRBV4-1 and TRBJ2-1, with TRBD2 as a possible D gene (5 bases). Between the trimmed V and J ends, which lost 5 bases and 7 bases, there was a span of 12 bases. The germline V gene has CDR1 MGHRA and CDR2 YSYEKL. The CDR3 covers 13 residues.

This sequence joins TRBV6-1 and TRBJ2-5; 13 bases are shared with TRBD2. This CDR3 has 16 residues. The J segment lost 4 bases and the V segment lost 4 bases, leaving 6 bases of the junction unmatched. Germline V gene sequence: CDR1 MNHNS, CDR2 SASEGT. As DNA, the CDR3 is TGTGCCAGCAGTGCGACACTAGCGGGAGGGCCAGAGACCCAGTACTTC. This codes for CASSATLAGGPETQYF.

Concerning this clone: This sample includes further DNA sequences coding for the same CDR3. The chain uses TRBV28 and TRBJ2-7; tentatively, D is TRBD1 (5 bases). The CDR3 consists of 14 residues. CDR1 is MDHEN and CDR2 is SYDVKM in the germline V gene. Between the trimmed V and J ends, which lost 5 bases and 0 bases, there was a span of 11 bases. CDR3 nucleotide sequence: TGTGCCAGCAGTCGGCAGGGTAGCTCCTACGAGCAGTACTTC. Protein: CASSRQGSSYEQYF. The variable domain in full, completed from reference TRBV28 and TRBJ2-7, reads DVKVTQSSRYLVKRTGEKVFLECVQDMDHENMFWYRQDPGLGLRLIYFSYDVKMKEKGDIPEGYSVSREKKERFSLILESASTNQTSMYLCASSRQGSSYEQYFGPGTRLTVT.

This rearrangement joins TRBV7-3 to TRBJ2-2; 11 bases align to TRBD2. The CDR3 runs to 16 residues. V shed 3 bases and J 7 bases; nucleotides not matched to a gene: 7. Germline V lookup: CDR1 SGHTA, CDR2 FQGTGA. The CDR3 sequence is CASSLLAGGQGGELFF. Here the CDR3 DNA reads TGTGCCAGCAGCTTGCTAGCGGGAGGCCAGGGCGGGGAGCTGTTTTTT.

V gene TRBV27 combines with J gene TRBJ1-2; 9 bases are shared with TRBD1. Trimming cost V 3 bases and J 7 bases; bases outside gene matches: 9. Germline V gene lookup returns CDR1 MNHEY and CDR2 SMNVEV (reference sequence). This CDR3 has 15 amino acids. CDR3 nucleotides: TGTGCCAGCAGTTTTAGGAGGGACAGGGTTATTGGCTACACCTTC. Amino acids: CASSFRRDRVIGYTF.

The chain combines TRBV6-1 with TRBJ1-6, with a tentative D call TRBD1 (5 bases). The germline gives CDR1 MNHNS, CDR2 SASEGT. The V end lost 3 bases, the J end lost 10 bases, and 13 bases lay between the germline ends. The CDR3 spans 14 residues. The CDR3 region has the DNA TGTGCCAGCAGTGATAGTCCGGGGGGATCACCCCTCCACTTT. It specifies CASSDSPGGSPLHF.

The genes are TRBV7-8 and TRBJ2-1, with 8 nucleotides matching TRBD1. Trimming at V came to 6 bases and at J to 0 bases, leaving 4 bases not matched to a gene. Germline V gives CDR1 SGHVS, CDR2 FQNEAQ. There are 15 residues in the CDR3. The CDR3 loop is CASRRTGSSYNEQFF. The CDR3 coding sequence is TGTGCCAGCAGACGGACAGGGAGCTCCTACAATGAGCAGTTCTTC.

The chain carries TRBV5-1 and TRBJ2-7; 8 bases map to TRBD2. This CDR3 region has 16 residues. In germline, CDR1 is SGHRS, CDR2 YFSETQ. Losses at the gene ends were 0 bases for V and 6 bases for J; bases not matched to a gene: 11. The CDR3 bases are TGCGCCAGCAGCTTGGGGGCGCGGGGGGCCCCGGGCGAGCAGTACTTC. It encodes CASSLGARGAPGEQYF.

This chain links TRBV10-3 with TRBJ1-5; 9 nucleotides line up with TRBD1. The CDR3 runs 14 residues. Trimming at V came to 5 bases and at J to 5 bases, leaving 4 bases not matched to a gene. Germline-derived CDR1 and CDR2 are ENHRY and SYGVKD. For the CDR3, the DNA is TGTGCCATCAGTAAGGGACAGGGCGATCAGCCCCAGCATTTT. Protein: CAISKGQGDQPQHF.

There are a few counts of this clone. Other DNA variants within this sample encode the same CDR3. The rearrangement joins TRBV5-1 to TRBJ1-5; D might be TRBD1 (6 bases). CDR3 length equals 15 residues. V dropped 1 base and J dropped 1 base, with 9 bases sitting between them. Germline CDR1 reads SGHRS; CDR2 reads YFSETQ. CDR3 coding DNA: TGCGCCAGCAGCTTGCGGGGGGCGAGCAATCAGCCCCAGCATTTT. As protein: CASSLRGASNQPQHF.

Of note for this clone: Other nucleotide sequences in the sample specify the same CDR3. V is TRBV6-5 and J is TRBJ2-7, with no clear D. Between the trimmed V and J ends, which lost 3 bases and 4 bases, there was a span of 10 bases. The CDR3 runs 13 residues. Germline CDR1 reads MNHEY; CDR2 reads SVGAGI. In DNA, the CDR3 is TGTGCCAGCAGTTATGGGCAGACGTACGAGCAGTACTTC. Amino acids: CASSYGQTYEQYF.

The chain has TRBV28 and TRBJ2-5; 7 nucleotides align to TRBD2. This CDR3 spans 15 amino acids. CDR1 and CDR2 (germline): MDHEN, SYDVKM. Trimming at V came to 1 base and at J to 4 bases, leaving 6 bases not matched to a gene. The CDR3 DNA is TGTGCCAGCAGTTTATCCCGGGAGGTTACAGAGACCCAGTACTTC. Protein sequence: CASSLSREVTETQYF.